These 11 T cell receptor beta chains share one sample of origin, sequenced in a study of tumor-infiltrating lymphocytes in primary liver carcinoma. A constant-region primer primed TCR beta cDNA synthesis from about 490 ng of total RNA. Slightly modified ARM-PCR served as the procedure for the TCR beta libraries. These libraries came from three rounds of nested multiplex PCR. Two initial PCR rounds of approximately 10 cycles each paired TRBV1-TRBV30 forward primers with a C-beta reverse primer. TCRdb independently ran MiXCR on the multiplex PCR reads; one entry per CDR3 protein. The table has around 330,000 distinct CDR3 sequences, roughly three fifths seen once. They got blood RNA out of unsorted whole blood and also pulled out germline DNA. Sequencing was done on a sample of peripheral blood. These receptor sequences come from a woman in her 30s with primary liver carcinoma and hepatitis B virus infection.

Details on this clonotype: Possible read error: a much larger clone is one base away. The chain carries TRBV11-3 and TRBJ2-1; 7 bases fit TRBD2. The CDR3 has 16 amino acids. Germline loops: CDR1 SGHNT, CDR2 YENEEA. The CDR3 region has the DNA TGTGCCGGCAGCTTGAGACTAGCCCGCTCCTACAATGAGCAGTTCTTC. Its protein product is CAGSLRLARSYNEQFF.

A remark on this clonotype: One junction end disagrees with the germline gene, perhaps due to a read error. The genes are TRBV5-5 and TRBJ2-3; possibly TRBD1 or TRBD2 for D (7 bases each). Germline V gene lookup returns CDR1 SGHKS and CDR2 YYEKEE (reference sequence). The CDR3 is 14 residues long. The CDR3 sequence: CASSSWGGTDTQYF. As DNA, the CDR3 is TGTGCCAGCAGCTCTTGGGGGGGGACAGATACGCAATATTTT.

This clonotype was counted at least ten times. The chain employs TRBV12-3 or TRBV12-4 and TRBJ2-5, with D hard to call. CDR3 length: 12 amino acids. Between the trimmed V and J ends, which lost 5 bases and 2 bases, there was a span of 6 bases. The CDR3 DNA is TGTGCCAGCAGTGGGCAGCAAGAGACCCAGTACTTC. Amino acids: CASSGQQETQYF.

As regards this clonotype: One base away lies a much larger clone, so this may be a sequencing read error. This chain links TRBV6-1 with TRBJ2-2, with D unresolved. CDR1 and CDR2 from the germline V gene are MNHNS and SASEGT. This CDR3 is built from 14 residues. CDR3 nucleotide sequence: TGTGCCAGCAGTGGATCTTCCGCCGGTTATGTGCTGCTTTTT. This sequence encodes CASSGSSAGYVLLF.

In its sample, this clonotype was seen a few times. The rearrangement joins TRBV13 to TRBJ2-1, with 7 bases aligning to TRBD2. Germline trimming cut 5 bases from V and 8 bases from J; bases unmatched to any gene: 12. The CDR3 runs 15 residues. The germline V gene has CDR1 PRHDT and CDR2 FYEKMQ (reference sequence). The CDR3 sequence: CASSPPGGSDYEQFF. The CDR3 DNA reads as TGTGCCAGCAGCCCCCCGGGCGGGAGCGATTATGAGCAGTTCTTC.

This clonotype was recorded at least ten times. The CDR3 DNA follows: TGCAGCGTGAATACACCGGGCCTCGGGAGTGGTAGCGGGGCCTACAATGAGCAGTTCTTC. Its protein product is CSVNTPGLGSGSGAYNEQFF. This chain connects TRBV29-1 to TRBJ2-1; TRBD2 agrees at 8 bases. The CDR3 spans 20 residues. Per the germline V gene, CDR1 is SQVTM and CDR2 is ANQGSEA. Unmatched junction bases numbered 24, after V lost 6 bases and J lost 2 bases.

The V and J genes are TRBV30 and TRBJ1-2; D call uncertain. The germline V gene has CDR1 GTSNPN and CDR2 SVGIG (reference sequence). Deletions cut 1 base from V and 0 bases from J, with 9 bases between. This CDR3 comprises 14 residues. CDR3 bases: TGTGCCTGGAGTGAAACGTCTGCTAACTATGGCTACACCTTC. Translated, it gives CAWSETSANYGYTF.

As for this clonotype: A much larger clone differs by one base, so this may be a read error. The V and J genes are TRBV29-1 and TRBJ2-2; D ambiguous. From germline, CDR1 is SQVTM and CDR2 ANQGSEA. V was cut by 1 base and J by 7 bases, with 7 bases left in between. The CDR3 spans 12 residues. For the CDR3, the DNA is TGCAGCGTTGAAGCTCGTGGCGGGGAGCTGTTTTTT. As protein: CSVEARGGELFF.

Of note for this clonotype: A clone one base away is much larger, so this may be a read error. The CDR3 ends on some other residue instead of the conserved phenylalanine or tryptophan, so this is likely a read error. The V gene is TRBV6-1, the J gene TRBJ1-5; 7 bases align to TRBD1. After removal of 3 bases from V and 9 bases from J, the junction contained 8 bases not matched to a gene. This CDR3 comprises 14 residues. Germline V gene lookup returns CDR1 MNHNS and CDR2 SASEGT. CDR3 residues: CASSDPTGRWPQHI. CDR3 bases: TGTGCCAGCAGTGACCCGACAGGGAGGTGGCCCCAGCATATT.

About this clonotype itself: With a much larger clone just one base away, this may be a read error. No conserved phenylalanine or tryptophan ends this CDR3, so it is likely a read error. V usage is TRBV6-5 and J usage is TRBJ2-7, with D uncertain. There are 16 residues in the CDR3. From germline, CDR1 is MNHEY and CDR2 SVGAGI. With 4 bases removed from V and 5 bases from J, the gap between germline ends came to 21 bases. The DNA of the CDR3 is TGTGCCAGCAGTTCTCTTCGTAGACGCGCCGGCGACGAGCAGTACTTA. This gives the protein CASSSLRRRAGDEQYL.

The gene calls are TRBV6-6 and TRBJ2-7; 9 bases match TRBD2. The V gene end was trimmed by 2 bases and the J gene end by 6 bases; junction bases not matched to a gene: 2. CDR1 is MNHNY and CDR2 is SVGAGI in the germline V gene (reference sequence). The CDR3 contains 13 residues. The CDR3 protein is CASSYKAGGEQYF. For the CDR3, the DNA is TGTGCCAGCAGTTACAAAGCGGGAGGCGAGCAGTACTTC.